Described below is a single T cell receptor beta chain sequence and its context. No antigen is known for it. The data were obtained in a study of T cell responses to AZD1222 COVID-19 vaccine. General observations from the study: All repertoire sampling was performed exclusively after the peak T cell response. Among vaccine-associated CD4 TCRs, coverage spanned spike, with dominance at 160-218 and 743-854. When two AZD1222 doses had been given, Spike-specific TCR breadth and depth rose.

The table came from immunoSEQ multiplex PCR; TCRdb's copy has only in-frame clones and leaves some out. The repertoire holds around 110,000 clones, with roughly nine tenths as singletons. The sample here was peripheral blood, taken on day 0 of AZD1222 vaccination. The sequence was collected from an adult in good health.

CDR3 in amino acids: CSVVDRDSVGYTF. The CDR3 nucleotides read TGCAGCGTTGTCGACAGGGACTCCGTTGGCTACACCTTC. This chain links TRBV29-1 with TRBJ1-2; 7 nucleotides line up with TRBD1. Losses at the gene ends were 4 bases for V and 7 bases for J; bases not matched to a gene: 9. There are 13 residues in the CDR3. CDR1 and CDR2 from the germline V gene are SQVTM and ANQGSEA.